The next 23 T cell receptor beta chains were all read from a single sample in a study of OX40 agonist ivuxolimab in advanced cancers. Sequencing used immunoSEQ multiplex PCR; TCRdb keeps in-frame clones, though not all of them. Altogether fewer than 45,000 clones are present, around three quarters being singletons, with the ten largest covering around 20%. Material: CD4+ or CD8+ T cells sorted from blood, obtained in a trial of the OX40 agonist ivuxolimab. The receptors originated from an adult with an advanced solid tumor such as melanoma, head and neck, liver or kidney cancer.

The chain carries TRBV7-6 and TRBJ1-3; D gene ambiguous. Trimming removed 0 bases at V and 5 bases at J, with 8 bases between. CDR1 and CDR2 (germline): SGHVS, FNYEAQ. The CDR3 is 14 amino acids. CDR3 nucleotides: TGTGCCAGCAGCTTAGCGGGAGACAGAAACACCATATATTTT. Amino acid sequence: CASSLAGDRNTIYF.

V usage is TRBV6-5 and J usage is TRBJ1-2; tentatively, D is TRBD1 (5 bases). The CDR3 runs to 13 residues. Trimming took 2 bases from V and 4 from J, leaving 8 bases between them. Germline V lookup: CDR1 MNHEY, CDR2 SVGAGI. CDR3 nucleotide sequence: TGTGCCAGCAGTTACCAAGGGACCTATGGCTACACCTTC. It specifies CASSYQGTYGYTF.

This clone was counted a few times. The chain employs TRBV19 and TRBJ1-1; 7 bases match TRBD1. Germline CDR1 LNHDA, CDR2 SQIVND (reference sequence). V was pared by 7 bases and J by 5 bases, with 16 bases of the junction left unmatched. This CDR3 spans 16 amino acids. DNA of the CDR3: TGTGCCAGTACCCCCCTGGCCGGGACAGTGGGGACTGAAGCTTTCTTT. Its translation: CASTPLAGTVGTEAFF.

CDR3 DNA sequence: TGTGCCAGTAGAGGGGGACAGGGCTCCTATAATTCACCCCTCCACTTT. It yields the protein CASRGGQGSYNSPLHF. The chain uses TRBV19 and TRBJ1-6, with TRBD1 identical over 9 bases. Germline V lookup: CDR1 LNHDA, CDR2 SQIVND (reference sequence). The CDR3 totals 16 residues. Unmatched junction bases numbered 3, after V lost 6 bases and J lost 0 bases.

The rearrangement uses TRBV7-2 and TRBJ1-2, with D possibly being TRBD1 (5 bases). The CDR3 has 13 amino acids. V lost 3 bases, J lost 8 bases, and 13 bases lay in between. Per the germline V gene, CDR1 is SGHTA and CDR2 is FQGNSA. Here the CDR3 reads CASSFALRGGYTF. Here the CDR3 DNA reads TGTGCCAGCAGCTTTGCCTTAAGGGGAGGCTACACCTTC.

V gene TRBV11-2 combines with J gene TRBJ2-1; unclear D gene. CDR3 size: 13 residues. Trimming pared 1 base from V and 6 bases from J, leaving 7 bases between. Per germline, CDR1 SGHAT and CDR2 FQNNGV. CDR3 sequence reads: CASSLGPPNEQFF. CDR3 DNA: TGTGCCAGCAGCTTAGGCCCCCCCAATGAGCAGTTCTTC.

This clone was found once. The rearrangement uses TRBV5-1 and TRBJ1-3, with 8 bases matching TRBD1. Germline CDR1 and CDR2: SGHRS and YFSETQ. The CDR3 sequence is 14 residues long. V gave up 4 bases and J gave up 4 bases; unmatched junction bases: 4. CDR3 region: CASSLDRAGNTIYF. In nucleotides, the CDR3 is TGCGCCAGCAGCCTGGACAGGGCAGGAAACACCATATATTTT.

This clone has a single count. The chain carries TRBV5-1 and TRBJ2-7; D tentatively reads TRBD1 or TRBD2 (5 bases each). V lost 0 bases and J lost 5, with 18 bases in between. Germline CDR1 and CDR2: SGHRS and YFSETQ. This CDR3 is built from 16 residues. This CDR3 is CASSLAGTTIGNEQYF. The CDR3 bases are TGCGCCAGCAGCTTGGCCGGGACGACCATCGGGAACGAGCAGTACTTC.

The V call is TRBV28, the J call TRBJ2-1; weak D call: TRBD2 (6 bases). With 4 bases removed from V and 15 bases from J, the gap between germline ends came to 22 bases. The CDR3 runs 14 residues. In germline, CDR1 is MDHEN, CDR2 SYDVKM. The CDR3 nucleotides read TGTGCCAGCAGTTCGACCCTCATGGGGAGGTCATCGTTCTTC. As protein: CASSSTLMGRSSFF.

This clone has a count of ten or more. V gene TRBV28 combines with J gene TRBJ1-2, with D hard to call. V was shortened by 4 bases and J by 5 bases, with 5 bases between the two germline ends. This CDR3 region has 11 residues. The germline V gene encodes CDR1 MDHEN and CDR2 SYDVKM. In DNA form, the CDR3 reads TGTGCCAGCAGTTCCAGATATGGCTACACCTTC. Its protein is CASSSRYGYTF.

The chain's CDR3 is CASSLLAGASDTQYF. DNA for the CDR3: TGTGCCAGCAGCTTGCTAGCGGGGGCCTCAGATACGCAGTATTTT. The chain combines TRBV7-6 with TRBJ2-3, with TRBD2 identical over 10 bases. The junction had 4 bases not matched to a gene; V was cut back by 3 bases and J by 4 bases. Germline CDR1 reads SGHVS; CDR2 reads FNYEAQ. This CDR3 is built from 15 residues.

In nucleotides, the CDR3 is TGCGCCAGCAGCCCCGGGACAGTTACGGAGACCCAGTACTTC. It specifies CASSPGTVTETQYF. The chain links TRBV5-1 to TRBJ2-5; 7 bases fit TRBD1. The germline V gene encodes CDR1 SGHRS and CDR2 YFSETQ. This CDR3 is 14 amino acids long. J gave up 5 bases and V 4 bases, and 8 bases lay outside the gene matches.

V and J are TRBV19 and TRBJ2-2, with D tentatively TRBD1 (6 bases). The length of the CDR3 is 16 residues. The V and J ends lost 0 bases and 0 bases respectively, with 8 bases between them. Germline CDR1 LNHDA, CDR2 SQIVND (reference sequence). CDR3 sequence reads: CASSIDRTANTGELFF. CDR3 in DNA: TGTGCCAGTAGTATAGACCGGACAGCGAACACCGGGGAGCTGTTTTTT.

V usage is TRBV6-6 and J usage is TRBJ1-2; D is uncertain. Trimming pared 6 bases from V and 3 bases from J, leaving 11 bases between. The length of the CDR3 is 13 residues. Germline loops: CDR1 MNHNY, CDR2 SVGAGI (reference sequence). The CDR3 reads CASSYGPHYGYTF. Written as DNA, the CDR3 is TGTGCCAGCAGCTACGGACCGCACTATGGCTACACCTTC.

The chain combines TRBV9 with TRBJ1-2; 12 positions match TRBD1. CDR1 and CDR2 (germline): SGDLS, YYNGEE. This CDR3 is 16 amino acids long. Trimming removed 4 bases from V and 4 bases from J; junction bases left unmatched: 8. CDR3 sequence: CASSPGTGGAVYGYTF. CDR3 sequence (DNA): TGTGCCAGCAGCCCCGGGACAGGGGGCGCGGTCTATGGCTACACCTTC.

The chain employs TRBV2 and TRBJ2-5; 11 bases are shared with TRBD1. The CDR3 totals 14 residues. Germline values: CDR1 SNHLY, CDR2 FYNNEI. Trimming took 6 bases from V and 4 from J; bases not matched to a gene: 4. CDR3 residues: CASRTGQGAETQYF. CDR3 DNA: TGTGCCAGCAGAACCGGACAGGGGGCAGAGACCCAGTACTTC.

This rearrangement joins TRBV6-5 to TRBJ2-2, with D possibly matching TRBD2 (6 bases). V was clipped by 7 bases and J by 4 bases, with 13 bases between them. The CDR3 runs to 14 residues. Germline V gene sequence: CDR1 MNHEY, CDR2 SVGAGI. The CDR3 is CASNPLGGTGELFF. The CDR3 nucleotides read TGTGCCAGCAATCCCCTGGGGGGCACCGGGGAGCTGTTTTTT.

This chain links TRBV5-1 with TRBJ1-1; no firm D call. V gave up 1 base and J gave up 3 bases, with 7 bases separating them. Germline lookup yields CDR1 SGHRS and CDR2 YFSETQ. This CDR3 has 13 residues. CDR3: CASSLLRDTEAFF. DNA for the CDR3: TGCGCCAGCAGCTTGTTGCGGGACACTGAAGCTTTCTTT.

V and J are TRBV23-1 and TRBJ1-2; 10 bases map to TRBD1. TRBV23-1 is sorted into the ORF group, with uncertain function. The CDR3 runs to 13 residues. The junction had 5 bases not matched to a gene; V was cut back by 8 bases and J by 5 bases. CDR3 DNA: TGCGCCAGCTCGAGGACAGGGGGTTATGGCTACACCTTC. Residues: CASSRTGGYGYTF.

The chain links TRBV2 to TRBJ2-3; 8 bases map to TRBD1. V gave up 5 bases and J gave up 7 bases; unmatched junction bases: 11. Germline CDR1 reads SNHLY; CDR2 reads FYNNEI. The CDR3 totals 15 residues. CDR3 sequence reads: CASSRTGTGAYTQYF. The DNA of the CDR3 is TGTGCCAGCAGTCGCACAGGGACAGGCGCCTATACGCAGTATTTT.

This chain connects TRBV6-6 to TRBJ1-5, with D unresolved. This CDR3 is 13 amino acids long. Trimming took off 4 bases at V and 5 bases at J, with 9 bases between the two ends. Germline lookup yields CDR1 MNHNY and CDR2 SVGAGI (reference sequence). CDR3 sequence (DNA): TGTGCCAGCAGTTTCGCAGAGCATCAGCCCCAGCATTTT. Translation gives CASSFAEHQPQHF.

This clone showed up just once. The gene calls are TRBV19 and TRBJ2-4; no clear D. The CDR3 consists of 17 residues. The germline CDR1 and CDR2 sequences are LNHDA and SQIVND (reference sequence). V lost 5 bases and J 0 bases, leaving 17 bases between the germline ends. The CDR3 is CASSPRSGRRAKNIQYF. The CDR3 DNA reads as TGTGCCAGTAGTCCCAGGTCCGGGCGAAGAGCCAAAAACATTCAGTACTTC.

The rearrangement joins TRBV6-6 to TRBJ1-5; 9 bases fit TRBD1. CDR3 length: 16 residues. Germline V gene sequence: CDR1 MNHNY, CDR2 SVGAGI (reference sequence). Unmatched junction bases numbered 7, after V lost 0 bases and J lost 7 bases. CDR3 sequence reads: CASSYSIQGAGQPQHF. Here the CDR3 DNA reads TGTGCCAGCAGTTACTCGATACAGGGGGCTGGGCAGCCCCAGCATTTT.